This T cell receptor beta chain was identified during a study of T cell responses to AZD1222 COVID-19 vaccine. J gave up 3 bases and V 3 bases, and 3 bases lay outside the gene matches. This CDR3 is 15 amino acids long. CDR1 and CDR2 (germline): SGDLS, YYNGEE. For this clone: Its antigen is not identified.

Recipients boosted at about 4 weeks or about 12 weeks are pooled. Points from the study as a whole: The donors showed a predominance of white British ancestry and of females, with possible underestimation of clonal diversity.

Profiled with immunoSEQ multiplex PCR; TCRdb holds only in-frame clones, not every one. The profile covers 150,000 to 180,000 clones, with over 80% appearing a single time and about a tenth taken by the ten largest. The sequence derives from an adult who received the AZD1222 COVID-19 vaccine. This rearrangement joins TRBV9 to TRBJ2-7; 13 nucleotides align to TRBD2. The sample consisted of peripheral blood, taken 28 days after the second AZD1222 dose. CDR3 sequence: CASSATSGRVYEQYF. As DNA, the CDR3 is TGTGCCAGCAGCGCCACTAGCGGGAGGGTCTACGAGCAGTACTTC.